The 21 T cell receptor beta chains below come from one sample, sequenced in a study of blood T cell repertoires in COVID-19. Using immunoSEQ multiplex PCR, the repertoire was profiled, and TCRdb retains in-frame clones only, with some absent. The sample contains 160,000 or so clones, about 83% of which appear only once. Source material: peripheral blood. These receptors were taken from a man in his 70s who had recovered from COVID-19.

This chain uses TRBV9 with TRBJ2-2, with 8 bases that match TRBD2. CDR3 length equals 15 residues. The J segment lost 4 bases and the V segment lost 0 bases, leaving 2 bases of the junction unmatched. Looked up from germline, CDR1 is SGDLS and CDR2 is YYNGEE. DNA for the CDR3: TGTGCCAGCAGCGTAGCGGGAGGGTCCACCGGGGAGCTGTTTTTT. Translation: CASSVAGGSTGELFF. Together with reference TRBV9 and TRBJ2-2, the CDR3 gives the full variable domain: DSGVTQTPKHLITATGQRVTLRCSPRSGDLSVYWYQQSLDQGLQFLIQYYNGEERAKGNILERFSAQQFPDLHSELNLSSLELGDSALYFCASSVAGGSTGELFFGEGSRLTVL.

The V gene is TRBV28, the J gene TRBJ1-4; D remains ambiguous. V was pared by 3 bases and J by 3 bases, with 11 bases between. This CDR3 has 15 residues. CDR1 is MDHEN and CDR2 is SYDVKM in the germline V gene. In DNA form, the CDR3 reads TGTGCCAGCAGTTTTGCGAGGGCATCTAATGAAAAACTGTTTTTT. This gives the protein CASSFARASNEKLFF.

The chain recombines TRBV6-2 or TRBV6-3 with TRBJ1-2; possibly TRBD1 for D (5 bases). Germline V CDR1 and CDR2: MNHEY, SVGEGT. With 2 bases removed from V and 6 bases from J, the gap between germline ends came to 10 bases. The CDR3 extends over 13 amino acids. The chain's CDR3 is CASSYTAGHGYTF. The CDR3 nucleotides read TGTGCCAGCAGTTACACGGCGGGGCATGGCTACACCTTC.

The gene calls are TRBV19 and TRBJ2-7, with 8 bases that match TRBD1. The CDR3 has 14 amino acids. V shed 6 bases, J shed 3 bases, and the junction held 7 bases outside the gene matches. CDR1 and CDR2 (germline): LNHDA, SQIVND (reference sequence). The CDR3 DNA is TGTGCCAGTAGGATCGGGACAGGAGACTACGAGCAGTACTTC. The encoded protein is CASRIGTGDYEQYF.

This clone was picked up one time. The genes are TRBV9 and TRBJ2-2; 11 bases are shared with TRBD2. The CDR3 length is 16 residues. J gave up 4 bases and V 3 bases, and 5 bases lay outside the gene matches. Germline CDR1 SGDLS, CDR2 YYNGEE. In nucleotides, the CDR3 is TGTGCCAGCAGCGGAGGGACTAGCGGAACCACCGGGGAGCTGTTTTTT. Residues: CASSGGTSGTTGELFF.

This clone is a singleton in its sample. The chain joins TRBV30 to TRBJ2-7; no definite D call. Germline loops: CDR1 GTSNPN, CDR2 SVGIG (reference sequence). The CDR3 contains 14 residues. Trimming removed 0 bases at V and 3 bases at J, with 12 bases between. CDR3 in amino acids: CAWSVLQANYEQYF. The CDR3 bases are TGTGCCTGGAGTGTACTTCAGGCAAACTACGAGCAGTACTTC.

The J gene is TRBJ2-7, the V gene TRBV11-2; 13 positions agree with TRBD2. Trimming took 1 base from V and 1 from J; bases not matched to a gene: 4. CDR3 size: 17 residues. Looked up from germline, CDR1 is SGHAT and CDR2 is FQNNGV. The CDR3 reads CASSLGTSGRGSYEQYF. DNA of the CDR3: TGTGCCAGCAGCTTAGGGACTAGCGGGAGAGGGTCCTACGAGCAGTACTTC.

This CDR3 reads CASSLGSGSLYEQYF. In DNA, the CDR3 is TGTGCCAGCAGCTTAGGAAGCGGGAGTCTTTACGAGCAGTACTTC. This chain joins TRBV7-8 and TRBJ2-7; the match to TRBD2 covers 8 bases. The germline V gene has CDR1 SGHVS and CDR2 FQNEAQ. V lost 1 base to trimming and J lost 4 bases; unmatched junction nucleotides: 6. The CDR3 sequence is 15 residues long.

V and J are TRBV28 and TRBJ1-2; D gene uncertain. There are 13 residues in the CDR3. The germline CDR1 and CDR2 sequences are MDHEN and SYDVKM. The ends were cut back, 5 bases at V and 8 bases at J, with 15 bases in the middle. CDR3 sequence reads: CASSQAERYGYTF. The DNA for the CDR3 is TGTGCCAGCAGTCAAGCGGAGCGGTACGGCTACACCTTC.

The chain is built from TRBV12-3 or TRBV12-4 and TRBJ1-2; D is unresolved. This CDR3 spans 12 amino acids. V shed 5 bases and J shed 4 bases, with 8 bases lying between them. CDR3 sequence: CASSTLAYGYTF. As DNA, the CDR3 is TGTGCCAGCAGTACCCTAGCCTATGGCTACACCTTC.

In its sample, this clone was seen a few times. V gene TRBV19 combines with J gene TRBJ2-2; no reliable D call. Deletions cut 7 bases from V and 0 bases from J, with 21 bases between. Germline CDR1 is LNHDA and CDR2 is SQIVND (reference sequence). The CDR3 is 18 residues long. Here the CDR3 reads CASTTWVSSDANTGELFF. The CDR3 DNA reads as TGTGCCAGTACCACTTGGGTTTCGAGCGACGCGAACACCGGGGAGCTGTTTTTT.

The chain couples TRBV7-8 to TRBJ2-1; D possibly corresponds to TRBD1 (6 bases). Germline CDR1 reads SGHVS; CDR2 reads FQNEAQ. The CDR3 covers 16 residues. V was trimmed by 4 bases and J by 2 bases, leaving 15 bases between them. The CDR3 coding sequence is TGTGCCAGCAGCTCCTACAGGGTCGGCACCTACAATGAGCAGTTCTTC. Amino acids: CASSSYRVGTYNEQFF.

The genes are TRBV5-1 and TRBJ2-5; 13 bases match TRBD2. J was trimmed by 3 bases and V by 0 bases; bases with no gene match: 8. The V gene's germline CDR1 is SGHRS and CDR2 YFSETQ. This CDR3 region has 18 residues. In DNA, the CDR3 is TGCGCCAGCAGCTTGGCCGTATTAGGGACTAGCGGGAAAGAGACCCAGTACTTC. Translating gives CASSLAVLGTSGKETQYF.

The gene calls are TRBV27 and TRBJ2-1, with D perhaps matching TRBD2 (5 bases). V lost 2 bases and J 2 bases, leaving 16 bases between the germline ends. Germline V gives CDR1 MNHEY, CDR2 SMNVEV (reference sequence). The CDR3 consists of 17 residues. Here the CDR3 DNA reads TGTGCCAGCAGTTTAGGAGGCGGCTATGATGCCTACAATGAGCAGTTCTTC. Its translation is CASSLGGGYDAYNEQFF.

The rearrangement uses TRBV7-9 and TRBJ2-1; 8 positions agree with TRBD2. Germline CDR1 and CDR2: SEHNR and FQNEAQ (reference sequence). This CDR3 spans 15 amino acids. J gave up 4 bases and V 5 bases, and 7 bases lay outside the gene matches. CDR3 bases: TGTGCCAGCAGCCCCTCAGCGGGAGCGTACAATGAGCAGTTCTTC. It translates to CASSPSAGAYNEQFF.

This clone was seen a handful of times. The CDR3 DNA sequence: TGTGCCAGCGGTGTACAGGGGCGGTGGTATGGCTACACCTTC. It is translated as CASGVQGRWYGYTF. This chain uses TRBV7-9 with TRBJ1-2, with 7 bases identical to TRBD1. Trimming removed 8 bases from V and 5 bases from J; junction bases left unmatched: 11. Germline CDR1 SEHNR, CDR2 FQNEAQ (reference sequence). This CDR3 is built from 14 residues.

The chain carries TRBV5-6 and TRBJ2-5; a possible D gene is TRBD1 (6 bases). The CDR3 spans 16 residues. CDR1 and CDR2 (germline): SGHDT, YYEEEE. V lost 4 bases and J lost 5, with 21 bases in between. The CDR3 nucleotides read TGTGCCAGCAGCCATCGAACACAGGGTTTTGAGGAGACCCAGTACTTC. This translates into CASSHRTQGFEETQYF.

This clone was picked up a small number of times. This sequence joins TRBV19 and TRBJ1-1; tentative D call: TRBD1 (6 bases). Trimming took 3 bases from V and 6 from J, leaving 26 bases between them. This CDR3 is 18 amino acids long. CDR1 and CDR2 from the germline V gene are LNHDA and SQIVND (reference sequence). The CDR3 loop is CASSIDDPVRTEGSEAFF. The CDR3 DNA is TGTGCCAGTAGTATTGATGATCCGGTAAGGACAGAGGGCTCTGAAGCTTTCTTT.

In this sample, this clone turned up once. The J gene is TRBJ1-2, the V gene TRBV24-1; TRBD1 is a possible D gene (5 bases). The CDR3 runs 14 residues. Germline V CDR1 and CDR2: KGHDR, SFDVKD. V dropped 5 bases and J dropped 3 bases, with 12 bases sitting between them. CDR3 DNA sequence: TGTGCCACCAGTGCGGGGGAGTGGGACTATGGCTACACCTTC. This translates into CATSAGEWDYGYTF.

The V gene is TRBV28, the J gene TRBJ1-5; D not resolved. Germline V lookup: CDR1 MDHEN, CDR2 SYDVKM. The CDR3 runs 15 residues. V gave up 5 bases and J gave up 2 bases, with 13 bases separating them. CDR3 sequence reads: CASSPGDRRNQPQHF. In nucleotides, the CDR3 is TGTGCCAGCAGTCCGGGAGACCGACGCAATCAGCCCCAGCATTTT.

The chain uses TRBV28 and TRBJ1-1; D gene ambiguous. Trimming left V 1 base short and J 4 bases short, with 13 bases between. Germline V gene lookup returns CDR1 MDHEN and CDR2 SYDVKM. This CDR3 is 15 amino acids long. This chain's CDR3 is CASSLSGGFGTEAFF. In nucleotides, the CDR3 is TGTGCCAGCAGTTTATCTGGCGGTTTCGGCACTGAAGCTTTCTTT.